Presented here are 8 T cell receptor beta chains from one specimen sequenced in a study of blood T cells in healthy people across ages. Primed by a sample-barcoded 5' primer and a J-beta primer mix, a second PCR proceeded for about 6 to 11 cycles. In TCRdb, the 5' RACE reads were re-called with MiXCR into one record per CDR3 protein. The table lists 600,000 to 850,000 distinct CDR3 sequences, 20% to 30% of them singletons. These data were likewise used in another study, on T cells of mothers and their children.

The source material was blood. The origin of the receptors is a boy aged 5-17 years in good health.

CDR3 sequence reads: CASSYAGSEAFF. The CDR3 DNA follows: TGTGCCAGCAGTTACGCGGGCTCTGAAGCTTTCTTT. The rearrangement uses TRBV6-2 or TRBV6-3 and TRBJ1-1, with D uncertain. The CDR3 runs 12 residues. Trimming cost V 2 bases and J 6 bases, with 7 bases left between them. Germline V gene sequence: CDR1 MNHEY, CDR2 SVGEGT.

The chain uses TRBV27 and TRBJ1-1, with TRBD1 matching over 8 bases. This CDR3 comprises 14 residues. V was pared by 3 bases and J by 5 bases, with 5 bases of the junction left unmatched. Germline loops: CDR1 MNHEY, CDR2 SMNVEV (reference sequence). In nucleotides, the CDR3 is TGTGCCAGCAGTTTCCGGACAGGGTTTACTGAAGCTTTCTTT. Protein: CASSFRTGFTEAFF.

This clonotype appeared a few times. The chain has TRBV25-1 and TRBJ2-5; a possible D gene is TRBD2 (6 bases). V was pared by 1 base and J by 1 base, with 7 bases between. The CDR3 contains 14 residues. Germline V CDR1 and CDR2: MGHDK, SYGVNS. The DNA of the CDR3 is TGTGCCAGCAGTGAATGGGACTCCCAAGAGACCCAGTACTTC. This codes for CASSEWDSQETQYF.

In this sample, this clonotype turned up a few times. J is TRBJ2-7 and V is TRBV20-1, with D tentatively TRBD1 (6 bases). The ends were cut back, 5 bases at V and 0 bases at J, with 14 bases in the middle. Germline CDR1 is DFQATT and CDR2 is SNEGSKA (reference sequence). CDR3 length: 14 amino acids. The CDR3: CSAVPMDSSYEQYF. In DNA form, the CDR3 reads TGCAGTGCTGTACCTATGGACAGCTCCTACGAGCAGTACTTC.

This clonotype has a handful of counts. The gene calls are TRBV6-5 and TRBJ1-2; D possibly corresponds to TRBD1 (6 bases). The ends were cut back, 7 bases at V and 8 bases at J, with 20 bases in the middle. The CDR3 contains 14 residues. Germline V gives CDR1 MNHEY, CDR2 SVGAGI. The CDR3: CASNSGAGVKGYTF. Here the CDR3 DNA reads TGTGCCAGCAACTCGGGGGCGGGAGTTAAGGGCTACACCTTC.

To note about this clonotype: At one end, the junction sequence differs from germline, possibly due to a read error. This chain uses TRBV5-1 with TRBJ2-5; D is unresolved. The CDR3 spans 13 residues. Germline CDR1 is SGHRS and CDR2 is YFSETQ. As DNA, the CDR3 is TGCGCCAGCAGTGGACGGCTCCAAGGGACCCAGTACTTC. Translating gives CASSGRLQGTQYF.

This clonotype showed up just a few times. The gene calls are TRBV19 and TRBJ2-1; perhaps D is TRBD1 or TRBD2 (6 bases each). The J call is in doubt because the DNA end fits TRBJ2-5 better. This CDR3 is built from 13 residues. Per the germline V gene, CDR1 is LNHDA and CDR2 is SQIVND (reference sequence). Written as DNA, the CDR3 is TGTGCCAGTTCTCGGGGGCAGGCAGAGACCCAGTACTTC. Translated, it gives CASSRGQAETQYF.

This clonotype was seen a few times. V usage is TRBV4-1 and J usage is TRBJ2-1, with 8 bases identical to TRBD2. This CDR3 spans 15 amino acids. The germline CDR1 and CDR2 sequences are MGHRA and YSYEKL. The trim removed 6 bases at V and 0 bases at J, leaving 4 bases unmatched. The CDR3 coding sequence is TGCGCCAGCAGACTAGCGGTTAACTCCTACAATGAGCAGTTCTTC. It specifies CASRLAVNSYNEQFF.